There are a few counts of the clone carrying this T cell receptor beta chain. The target antigen is unknown. The sample is drawn from a study of cytomegalovirus exposure and HLA in healthy donors. Whole-study results and caveats: Some V segments (TRBV6-2 and TRBV6-3 among them) were excluded as indistinguishable. Reports described diagnosis of cytomegalovirus status by the classifier as highly specific and sensitive.

Deletions cut 3 bases from V and 11 bases from J, with 17 bases between. The germline V gene encodes CDR1 SGHRS and CDR2 YFSETQ. The CDR3 covers 13 residues. The PCR used 60 Vbeta and 13 Jbeta primers. Sequencing used immunoSEQ multiplex PCR; TCRdb keeps in-frame clones, though not all of them. The sample lists approximately 120,000 clones; about two thirds were seen once. The TCR sequence derives from a woman in her 70s in good health and CMV-seropositive. This chain uses TRBV5-1 with TRBJ1-1; D call uncertain. The specimen sequenced was PBMCs. The CDR3 is CASSWVGGKEAFF. DNA for the CDR3: TGCGCCAGCAGCTGGGTTGGCGGGAAGGAGGCTTTCTTT.